This paragraph reports one T cell receptor beta chain. Its cognate antigen has yet to be identified. No base quality values were provided; no much bigger clone lies one nucleotide off. TCRbeta CDR3 regions were amplified by multiplexed two-step PCR using Vbeta-specific forward primers and Jbeta-specific reverse primers. Through the immunoSEQ service, TCRbeta libraries were sequenced on an Illumina instrument. In the original analysis: V, D and J genes were assigned using IMGT annotation, and counts were corrected for multiplex PCR bias using synthetic CDR3 analogues. In the immunoSEQ Analyzer, repertoire clonality was calculated as one minus the normalized Shannon entropy. Clonal expansion was defined by Fisher's exact test with Benjamini-Hochberg false discovery rate control, using two-tailed P<0.01. TCRdb provides this immuneACCESS table in a form limited to in-frame rearrangements. Some clones are lacking; in checked studies, under half of them reflect an unresolved V gene, and why the rest are absent is not known. V, J and clone size derive from that table, while D and trimming were established from the DNA sequence. For this sample the table gives fewer than 40,000 clones, of which roughly nine tenths were detected only once. Jointly, the top ten make up over 0.06% of the sample.

FACS was used to sort naive T cells as CD45RA+ cells and memory T cells as CD45RO+ CD4+ or CD8+ cells. T cells for TCR sequencing came from a couple of healthy control subjects. Unstimulated sorted T cell subsets were used as baseline controls for the mixed lymphocyte reactions. The Qiagen DNeasy Blood & Tissue Kit was used to extract genomic DNA. The sample belongs to a study of regulatory dendritic cells for organ transplantation (dated 2017 in TCRdb). Study-wide context: Sorted naive and memory CD4+ and CD8+ T cells had their TCRbeta repertoires sequenced both before and after allostimulation with either regulatory or mature dendritic cells.

Paper-wide results and their limitations: Sequencing was done in only a couple of subjects, and the authors reported considerable heterogeneity between individuals in the alloreactive memory CD8+ T cell pool. In both subjects, allostimulation led to expansion of memory CD8+ clones, although regulatory dendritic cells appeared to cause more limited expansion than mature dendritic cells did. Highly diverse repertoires were observed in naive CD4+ and CD8+ T cells, whereas lower diversity was observed in memory cells, and the most oligoclonal repertoires were found in memory CD8+ cells. Among the resting subsets, memory CD8+ T cells contained the most alloreactive TCR clonotypes.

The cysteine opens and the phenylalanine closes a CDR3 of 13 amino acids. The entry retains the CDR3 DNA only, 39 bases that are in frame from base 1. V is clipped by 2 bases and J by 1 base, and the sequence between their germline boundaries is 5 bases long. CDR1 and CDR2 are read off the germline V gene as ENHRY and SYGVKD. Sample: naive CD4+ T cells from blood. The sample's cell subset or site label, decoded: CD45RA+ naive T cells. This chain is built from TRBV10-3 and TRBJ1-1; the D segment cannot be called with confidence. This sequence was found in a human donor in good health. The nucleotide sequence reads TGTGCCATCAGTGAGCCGGGGAACACTGAAGCTTTCTTT. It is translated as CAISEPGNTEAFF.